This TCR beta chain derives from a study of CD8 T cells in ankylosing spondylitis. Study results and limitations: Before this, some motif variants had been reported in reactive arthritis synovial fluid and blood. Disease-associated clones were CD8+ and fairly uncommon in peripheral blood. Among TCR beta sequences, a motif of roughly 8 highly homologous variants appeared characteristic of ankylosing spondylitis blood. Clones tied to disease were said to be significantly enriched in matched ankylosing spondylitis synovial fluid.

Scientists made TCR beta libraries using quantitative 5'-RACE with molecular barcodes. TCRdb redid the calling of the 5' RACE reads with MiXCR, one entry per CDR3 protein. Of 500,000 to 550,000 distinct CDR3 sequences in the sample, about 13% are singletons; the top ten hold approximately 6.3%. Turning to this clonotype: Its antigen is as yet unknown.

This TCR was recovered from a male donor with ankylosing spondylitis. The sample consisted of blood, either unsorted or a sorted T cell fraction (not recorded which).

DNA for the CDR3: TGCAGTGCACCTACAGGGGGCACAGGGAACACTGAAGCTTTCTTT. Translated: CSAPTGGTGNTEAFF. The rearrangement joins TRBV20-1 to TRBJ1-1; TRBD1 aligns across 9 bases. Germline trimming cut 6 bases from V and 1 base from J; bases unmatched to any gene: 9. The CDR3 loop spans 15 amino acids. Germline values: CDR1 DFQATT, CDR2 SNEGSKA (reference sequence).